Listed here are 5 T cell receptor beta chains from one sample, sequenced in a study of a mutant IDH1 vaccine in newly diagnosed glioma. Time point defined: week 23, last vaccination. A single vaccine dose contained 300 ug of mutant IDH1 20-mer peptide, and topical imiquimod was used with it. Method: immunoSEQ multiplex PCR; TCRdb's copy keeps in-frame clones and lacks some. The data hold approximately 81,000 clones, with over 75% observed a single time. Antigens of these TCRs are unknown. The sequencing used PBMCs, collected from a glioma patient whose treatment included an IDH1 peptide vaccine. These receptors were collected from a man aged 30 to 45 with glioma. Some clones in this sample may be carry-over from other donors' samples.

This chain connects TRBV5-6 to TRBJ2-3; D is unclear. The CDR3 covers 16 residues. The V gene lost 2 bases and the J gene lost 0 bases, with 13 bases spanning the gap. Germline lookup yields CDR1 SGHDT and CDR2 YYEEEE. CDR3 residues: CASSLNRGSSTDTQYF. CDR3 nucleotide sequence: TGTGCCAGCAGCTTAAACCGCGGATCGAGCACAGATACGCAGTATTTT.

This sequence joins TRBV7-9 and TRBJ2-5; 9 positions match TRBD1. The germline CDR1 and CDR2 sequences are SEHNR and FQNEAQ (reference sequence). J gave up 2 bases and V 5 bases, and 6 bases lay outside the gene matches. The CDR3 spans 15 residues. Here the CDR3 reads CASSGRQGEQETQYF. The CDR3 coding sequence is TGTGCCAGCAGCGGACGACAGGGGGAACAAGAGACCCAGTACTTC.

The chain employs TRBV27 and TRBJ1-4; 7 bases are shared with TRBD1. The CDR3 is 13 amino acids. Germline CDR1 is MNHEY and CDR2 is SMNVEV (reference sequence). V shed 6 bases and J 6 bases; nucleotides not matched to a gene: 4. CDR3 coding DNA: TGTGCCAGCAGCAAACAGGGGTATGAAAAACTGTTTTTT. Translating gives CASSKQGYEKLFF. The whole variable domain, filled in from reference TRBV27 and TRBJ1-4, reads EAQVTQNPRYLITVTGKKLTVTCSQNMNHEYMSWYRQDPGLGLRQIYYSMNVEVTDKGDVPEGYKVSRKEKRNFPLILESPSPNQTSLYFCASSKQGYEKLFFGSGTQLSVL.

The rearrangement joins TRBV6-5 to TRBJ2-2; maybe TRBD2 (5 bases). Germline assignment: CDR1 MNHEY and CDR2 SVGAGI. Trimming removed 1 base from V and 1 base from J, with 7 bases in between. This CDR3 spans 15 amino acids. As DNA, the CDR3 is TGTGCCAGCAGTTACTTGGACTGGAACACCGGGGAGCTGTTTTTT. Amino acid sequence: CASSYLDWNTGELFF.

CDR3 loop: CASSVYQVATTGELFF. The CDR3 coding sequence is TGTGCCAGCAGCGTATATCAGGTCGCCACTACCGGGGAGCTGTTTTTT. The V call is TRBV9, the J call TRBJ2-2, with D hard to call. Germline CDR1 is SGDLS and CDR2 is YYNGEE. This CDR3 comprises 16 residues. Trimming shortened V by 1 base and J by 5 bases, and 15 bases separated the two germline ends. Looking up the rest from reference TRBV9 and TRBJ2-2 gives the full variable domain: DSGVTQTPKHLITATGQRVTLRCSPRSGDLSVYWYQQSLDQGLQFLIQYYNGEERAKGNILERFSAQQFPDLHSELNLSSLELGDSALYFCASSVYQVATTGELFFGEGSRLTVL.